Each of the 23 T cell receptor beta chains below was sequenced from the same sample in a study of T-cell reconstitution after alpha-beta-depleted transplantation in children. Unique molecular identifiers featured in how the TCRbeta library was prepared. From the PCR reads, TCRdb called clonotypes with MiXCR, one entry per CDR3 protein. The profile shows approximately 520,000 distinct CDR3 sequences, about an eighth of them singletons. Sequencing was performed on PBMCs, mostly from graft donor cells, taken 180 days after TCRalphabeta/CD19-depleted stem cell transplant. Receptor source: a female patient between 2 and 10 years old who had a stem cell transplant for aplastic anemia, so the T cells may come from the graft donor.

There are a few counts of this clonotype. The chain couples TRBV7-2 to TRBJ2-7, with D tentatively TRBD2 (6 bases). Germline CDR1 is SGHTA and CDR2 is FQGNSA. The CDR3 loop spans 14 amino acids. V gave up 2 bases and J gave up 2 bases, with 10 bases separating them. The CDR3 protein is CASSLYAGPYEQYV. CDR3 DNA sequence: TGTGCCAGCAGCTTATATGCGGGGCCCTACGAGCAGTACGTC.

This clonotype was observed a few times. This rearrangement joins TRBV4-3 to TRBJ2-5; 7 bases fit TRBD2. The J segment lost 4 bases and the V segment lost 0 bases, leaving 5 bases of the junction unmatched. CDR1 and CDR2 from the germline V gene are LGHNA and YSLEER. This CDR3 has 15 residues. The CDR3 DNA is TGCGCCAGCAGCCAAGATCAGTTAGCGGGAGAGACCCAGTACTTC. It yields the protein CASSQDQLAGETQYF.

This clonotype was detected only a few times. The rearrangement links TRBV20-1 to TRBJ1-2; D not resolved. Germline CDR1 and CDR2: DFQATT and SNEGSKA (reference sequence). The CDR3 runs 14 residues. The germline V and J ends were trimmed by 3 bases and 3 bases, with 14 bases remaining between them. The CDR3 loop is CSARAGQSDYGYTF. In nucleotides, the CDR3 is TGCAGTGCTAGGGCCGGGCAGAGCGACTATGGCTACACCTTC.

As for this clonotype: At one end, the junction sequence differs from germline, possibly due to a read error. The CDR3 coding sequence is TGTGCCAGCAGCTTACGGAGTCCGCGTGTTGGAGCCAAAAACAGTCAGTACTTC. Amino acid sequence: CASSLRSPRVGAKNSQYF. The chain joins TRBV11-1 to TRBJ2-4; D is uncertain. The CDR3 is 18 amino acids. CDR1 SGHAT and CDR2 FQDESV come from the germline V gene (reference sequence).

The V gene is TRBV6-5, the J gene TRBJ2-3; 12 nucleotides align to TRBD1. Germline V gives CDR1 MNHEY, CDR2 SVGAGI. Germline trimming cut 0 bases from V and 5 bases from J; bases unmatched to any gene: 6. The CDR3 totals 17 residues. CDR3 residues: CASSYSGDRGRLDTQYF. The DNA for the CDR3 is TGTGCCAGCAGTTACTCGGGGGACAGGGGGCGGCTAGATACGCAGTATTTT.

This clonotype has just a few counts. The chain carries TRBV28 and TRBJ2-7, with 8 nucleotides matching TRBD2. The CDR3 is 17 amino acids. Unmatched junction bases numbered 13, after V lost 4 bases and J lost 2 bases. Germline lookup yields CDR1 MDHEN and CDR2 SYDVKM. CDR3: CASSYPRDREGPYEQYF. The CDR3, as DNA: TGTGCCAGCAGTTATCCGCGGGACCGGGAGGGACCCTACGAGCAGTACTTC. Complete variable domain (other parts from reference TRBV28 and TRBJ2-7): DVKVTQSSRYLVKRTGEKVFLECVQDMDHENMFWYRQDPGLGLRLIYFSYDVKMKEKGDIPEGYSVSREKKERFSLILESASTNQTSMYLCASSYPRDREGPYEQYFGPGTRLTVT.

The rearrangement uses TRBV21-1 and TRBJ2-1; the D call of TRBD1 is as the table states it, not checked on the DNA. TRBV21-1 is a documented pseudogene. This CDR3 contains 15 residues. Here the CDR3 DNA reads TGTGCCAGTAGGGGGACAGGGGGTAACTACAATGAGCAGTTCTTC. Residues: CASRGTGGNYNEQFF.

This clonotype came up a few times. The chain combines TRBV12-3 or TRBV12-4 with TRBJ2-1; 8 bases are shared with TRBD2. The CDR3 is 16 amino acids. V lost 6 bases to trimming and J lost 7 bases; unmatched junction nucleotides: 14. The CDR3 region has the DNA TGTGCCAGCAGGCTGACTATAGGAGCGGGAGTGAATGAGCAGTTCTTC. Protein sequence: CASRLTIGAGVNEQFF.

V and J are TRBV12-3 or TRBV12-4 and TRBJ1-2, with 7 bases matching TRBD1. V shed 2 bases, J shed 6 bases, and the junction held 9 bases outside the gene matches. The CDR3 length is 15 residues. Here the CDR3 DNA reads TGTGCCAGCAGTTTATCCGAAAGGGGGCAAGATGGCTACACCTTC. Protein: CASSLSERGQDGYTF.

This clonotype was picked up a small number of times. The chain employs TRBV12-5 and TRBJ2-2; TRBD1 matches at 7 bases. The J segment lost 7 bases and the V segment lost 7 bases, leaving 12 bases of the junction unmatched. CDR1 is LGHNT, CDR2 FRNRAP, per germline. The CDR3 length is 15 residues. The CDR3 is CASAPNQGVIGELFF. Here the CDR3 DNA reads TGTGCTAGTGCCCCCAACCAGGGGGTAATCGGGGAGCTGTTTTTT.

The chain has TRBV11-1 and TRBJ2-6; 9 bases match TRBD1. CDR3 length equals 17 residues. V shed 4 bases, J shed 5 bases, and the junction held 9 bases outside the gene matches. From germline, CDR1 is SGHAT and CDR2 FQDESV (reference sequence). The CDR3 spells CASSWGQGTRRANVLTF. CDR3 in DNA: TGTGCCAGCAGCTGGGGACAGGGAACTAGGAGGGCCAACGTCCTGACTTTC.

V and J are TRBV29-1 and TRBJ1-1, with 8 bases aligning to TRBD1. With 7 bases clipped from V and 4 bases from J, the junction kept 8 bases outside the gene matches. This CDR3 is 13 amino acids long. The V gene's germline CDR1 is SQVTM and CDR2 ANQGSEA. DNA of the CDR3: TGCAGCGCTGGACAGGGTAGGGGCACTGAAGCTTTCTTT. Translated: CSAGQGRGTEAFF.

The rearrangement links TRBV19 to TRBJ1-1; D perhaps matches TRBD1 (6 bases). Deletions cut 4 bases from V and 1 base from J, with 13 bases between. Germline loops: CDR1 LNHDA, CDR2 SQIVND (reference sequence). This CDR3 is 15 amino acids long. The CDR3 protein is CASSSWRGSNTEAFF. In nucleotides, the CDR3 is TGTGCCAGTAGTAGCTGGAGGGGGTCGAACACTGAAGCTTTCTTT. The full variable domain, rest sourced from reference TRBV19 and TRBJ1-1, is DGGITQSPKYLFRKEGQNVTLSCEQNLNHDAMYWYRQDPGQGLRLIYYSQIVNDFQKGDIAEGYSVSREKKESFPLTVTSAQKNPTAFYLCASSSWRGSNTEAFFGQGTRLTVV.

V and J are TRBV28 and TRBJ2-1, with 11 bases aligning to TRBD2. Germline assignment: CDR1 MDHEN and CDR2 SYDVKM. The CDR3 runs 16 residues. The V and J ends lost 6 bases and 3 bases, in that order; junction bases with no gene match: 7. In nucleotides, the CDR3 is TGTGCCAGCAGAGCTTTAGCGGGAGGGAACTACAATGAGCAGTTCTTC. Amino acid sequence: CASRALAGGNYNEQFF.

The chain couples TRBV28 to TRBJ2-1; D is unresolved. The CDR3 contains 11 residues. CDR1 is MDHEN and CDR2 is SYDVKM in the germline V gene. V gave up 5 bases and J gave up 14 bases, with 13 bases separating them. CDR3 nucleotides: TGTGCCAGCAGTACCCGCGGAGAGAAGTTCTTC. It translates to CASSTRGEKFF.

Comment on this clonotype: It may be a read error: a sequence one base away is much more abundant. Since the CDR3 does not end with the conserved phenylalanine or tryptophan, this likely comes from a read error. The chain's CDR3 is CSARVTGSETQYV. The CDR3 DNA reads as TGCAGTGCTAGGGTGACTGGAAGCGAGACCCAGTACGTC. The chain combines TRBV20-1 with TRBJ2-5; no definite D call. CDR1 DFQATT and CDR2 SNEGSKA come from the germline V gene (reference sequence). V shed 3 bases and J shed 5 bases, with 13 bases lying between them. This CDR3 spans 13 amino acids.

The rearrangement uses TRBV7-8 and TRBJ2-1; 10 bases match TRBD2. V lost 5 bases to trimming and J lost 9 bases; unmatched junction nucleotides: 19. The CDR3 runs to 18 residues. The germline V gene has CDR1 SGHVS and CDR2 FQNEAQ. The CDR3 coding sequence is TGTGCCAGCAGCCCGCCTGGGTTAGCGGGAGGCGGGAGGAGTGAGCAGTTCTTC. It is translated as CASSPPGLAGGGRSEQFF.

This clonotype was detected once. Since a much larger clone is just one base distant, this may be a read error. In this CDR3 the conserved last residue, phenylalanine or tryptophan, is missing, so a read error is likely. V gene TRBV20-1 combines with J gene TRBJ2-3; TRBD2 aligns across 8 bases. The V gene's germline CDR1 is DFQATT and CDR2 SNEGSKA (reference sequence). CDR3 length equals 14 residues. V trimming: 3 bases; J trimming: 2 bases; junction bases outside the gene matches: 4. This CDR3 reads CSASLAGPTDTQYL. The CDR3 DNA is TGCAGTGCTAGTTTAGCGGGACCCACAGATACGCAGTATTTG.

The CDR3 loop is CSARGSSGRGDTQYF. CDR3 DNA sequence: TGCAGTGCTAGAGGGTCTAGCGGGAGGGGCGATACGCAGTATTTT. This chain links TRBV20-1 with TRBJ2-3; 12 bases fit TRBD2. With V trimmed by 1 base and J by 6 bases, 5 bases remained unmatched. CDR3 size: 15 residues. Germline V CDR1 and CDR2: DFQATT, SNEGSKA (reference sequence).

This clonotype was counted between two and nine times. This chain joins TRBV7-8 and TRBJ2-2, with TRBD2 identical over 11 bases. Looked up from germline, CDR1 is SGHVS and CDR2 is FQNEAQ. V was clipped by 3 bases and J by 2 bases; unmatched bases: 5. The CDR3 is 17 amino acids. CDR3 nucleotide sequence: TGTGCCAGCAGCTTCCTGGGACTAGCGGAAAACACCGGGGAGCTGTTTTTT. It yields the protein CASSFLGLAENTGELFF. The full variable domain, rest sourced from reference TRBV7-8 and TRBJ2-2, is GAGVSQSPRYKVAKRGQDVALRCDPISGHVSLFWYQQALGQGPEFLTYFQNEAQLDKSGLPSDRFFAERPEGSVSTLKIQRTQQEDSAVYLCASSFLGLAENTGELFFGEGSRLTVL.

V usage is TRBV20-1 and J usage is TRBJ2-7, with D perhaps matching TRBD1 (7 bases). Trimming removed 3 bases from V and 6 bases from J, with 12 bases in between. CDR1 DFQATT and CDR2 SNEGSKA come from the germline V gene (reference sequence). CDR3 length: 12 residues. CDR3 residues: CSASRQGGEQYV. The CDR3 region has the DNA TGCAGTGCTAGCCGACAGGGAGGCGAGCAGTACGTC.

This clonotype was counted at least ten times. The CDR3 protein is CSVGTEGNTIYF. The CDR3 DNA sequence: TGCAGCGTTGGGACAGAAGGAAACACCATATATTTT. This sequence joins TRBV29-1 and TRBJ1-3, with a possible D match to TRBD1 (6 bases). CDR1 and CDR2 (germline): SQVTM, ANQGSEA. The ends were cut back, 4 bases at V and 4 bases at J, with 8 bases in the middle. The CDR3 spans 12 residues.

The gene calls are TRBV7-2 and TRBJ1-4, with TRBD1 matching over 7 bases. The CDR3 length is 14 residues. Germline V CDR1 and CDR2: SGHTA, FQGNSA. The trim removed 5 bases at V and 4 bases at J, leaving 4 bases unmatched. CDR3 loop: CASSGTGVNEKLFF. In DNA form, the CDR3 reads TGTGCCAGCAGCGGAACAGGGGTTAATGAAAAACTGTTTTTT.